This T cell receptor (beta chain) was sequenced for a study of blood T cell repertoires in COVID-19. Study-wide context: Samples of COVID-19 (acute and convalescent) were obtained from the United States, Italy and Spain. The analysed material was cDNA or gDNA that came from T cells, B-cell-depleted T cells, or PBMCs.

This CDR3 has 15 amino acids. In the source study's methods: Estimated nucleated cell counts came from reference gene primer amplification. Data came from immunoSEQ multiplex PCR; TCRdb stores just in-frame clones and leaves some out. V and J calls and clone size are given by that table; D and trimming were obtained from the DNA. Found here are over 100,000 clones, about 72% of them singletons; the top ten hold 1.9%. The chain combines TRBV21-1 with TRBJ2-2; no check of the table's D call, TRBD1, against the DNA was made. TRBV21-1 is described as a pseudogene. The clonotype originates from a woman in her 70s with acute or convalescent COVID-19. The sequencing input was peripheral blood. CDR3 nucleotide sequence: TGTGCCAGCAGCAAAGCGCCCAGAAACACCGGGGAGCTGTTTTTT. It yields the protein CASSKAPRNTGELFF.